This is a list of T cell receptor beta chains from one sample in a study of cytomegalovirus exposure and HLA in healthy donors. Sequencing was performed with immunoSEQ multiplex PCR; in TCRdb, only in-frame clones are kept and a portion is missing. The profile covers 250,000 to 300,000 clones, with 90% appearing a single time and 0.37% taken by the ten largest. Source material: PBMCs. The receptors stem from a woman aged 18-29 years in good health and CMV-seronegative. The CDR3 runs from the conserved cysteine through the conserved F or W. The D gene is left open where the match is weak. Where a row states a size, it is once, few, many or the class of an expanded clone; other rows omit it.

TRBJ2-7 | TRBV28 | few | TRBD2 | TGTGCCAGCAGCCTAAGGGGACTAGTCGCCTACGAGCAGTACTTC | CASSLRGLVAYEQYF
TRBJ1-4 | TRBV28 | once | TRBD1 | TGTGCCAGCAGTAGACAGGGGGCTAATGAAAAACTGTTTTTT | CASSRQGANEKLFF
TRBJ1-6 | TRBV2 | once | . | TGTGCCAGCAGTCCCCAGGACGGGAGCTCCTATAATTCACCCCTCCACTTT | CASSPQDGSSYNSPLHF
TRBJ2-5 | TRBV7-2 | once | . | TGTGCCAGCAGCCCATCCCTATCGACAGGATTAGAGACCCAGTACTTC | CASSPSLSTGLETQYF
TRBJ2-2 | TRBV6-1 | . | . | TGTGCCAGCAGTGATAACTACGGGGCCGGGGAGCTGTTTTTT | CASSDNYGAGELFF
TRBJ1-6 | TRBV4-1 | . | TRBD1 | TGCGCCAGCAGCCAACTTATAAACCGGGACAGACGAAATTCACCCCTCCACTTT | CASSQLINRDRRNSPLHF
TRBJ1-6 | TRBV18 | . | . | TGTGCCAGCTCACTCGCGGACAAGACTTCACCCCTCCACTTT | CASSLADKTSPLHF
TRBJ2-1 | TRBV5-1 | . | TRBD2 | TGCGCCAGCAGCCTTTCTAGCGGGGTTTACAATGAGCAGTTCTTC | CASSLSSGVYNEQFF
TRBJ1-5 | TRBV27 | . | TRBD1 | TGTGCCAGCAGTACCACAGGGGGGGGATTACAGCCCCAGCATTTT | CASSTTGGGLQPQHF
TRBJ2-3 | TRBV7-2 | . | TRBD2 | TGTGCCAGCAGCTTAGGACTAGCGGGGACCACAGATACGCAGTATTTT | CASSLGLAGTTDTQYF
TRBJ1-2 | TRBV7-2 | . | TRBD1 | TGTGCCAGCAGCCAGGGGGCGCATAACTATGGCTACACCTTC | CASSQGAHNYGYTF
TRBJ2-1 | TRBV6-1 | once | . | TGTGCCAGCAGTTTCAGCGGGCCGTACAATGAGCAGTTCTTC | CASSFSGPYNEQFF
TRBJ1-5 | TRBV27 | . | TRBD1 | TGTGCCAGCAGCCTTAAGACCGACAGGGGCGCGAATCAGCCCCAGCATTTT | CASSLKTDRGANQPQHF
TRBJ2-1 | TRBV28 | . | TRBD2 | TGTGCCAGCAGTTTCGGGCGGGGGAGGTCCTACAATGAGCAGTTCTTC | CASSFGRGRSYNEQFF
TRBJ2-2 | TRBV7-9 | . | . | TGTGCCAGCAGGCTTCGTGGCGGAGGGGCTACGGGGGAGCTGTTTTTT | CASRLRGGGATGELFF
TRBJ2-7 | TRBV28 | . | TRBD2 | TGTGCCAGCACCACTAATCTCGGGACTAGCGGGGGGGCAAATTTTTGGTTC | CASTTNLGTSGGANFWF
TRBJ2-2 | TRBV6-4 | . | . | TGTGCCAGCAGTGAGAGTGAGACAAACACCGGGGAGCTGTTTTTT | CASSESETNTGELFF
TRBJ2-6 | TRBV6-5 | . | . | TGTGCCAGCAGTTACTCGGGGGGCTCTGGGGCCAACGTCCTGACTTTC | CASSYSGGSGANVLTF
TRBJ1-6 | TRBV27 | . | . | TGTGCCAGCGGGGGCAGCCCGTTTTATAATTCACCCCTCCACTTT | CASGGSPFYNSPLHF
TRBJ2-1 | TRBV7-9 | . | TRBD1 | TGTGCCAGCAGCACCTGGACAGGGAGCTCCTACAATGAGCAGTTCTTC | CASSTWTGSSYNEQFF
TRBJ2-1 | TRBV7-8 | . | . | TGTGCCAGCAGCTTTTCAGGGGAGCAGTTCTTC | CASSFSGEQFF
TRBJ1-2 | TRBV30 | . | . | TGTGCCTGGAGTGTACCAGGGGCTGCGGGCTACACCTTC | CAWSVPGAAGYTF
TRBJ2-2 | TRBV5-1 | . | . | TGCGCCAGCAGCTTAGTACGTTCCGGACAGCACACCGGGGAGCTGTTTTTT | CASSLVRSGQHTGELFF
TRBJ2-3 | TRBV28 | . | . | TGTGCCAGCAGCTCGGAACAGTTCACAGATACGCAGTATTTT | CASSSEQFTDTQYF
TRBJ2-1 | TRBV4-2 | once | TRBD2 | TGTGCCAGCAGCCAGTTTTTCTCGGCTAGCGGGAACAATGAGCAGTTCTTC | CASSQFFSASGNNEQFF
TRBJ2-7 | TRBV10-2 | . | TRBD1 | TGCGCCAGCAGTGAGCGGACAGGGGGCGAGCAGTACTTC | CASSERTGGEQYF
TRBJ1-1 | TRBV28 | . | TRBD1 | TGTGCCAGCAGCGGAGACAGGGGGTCCACTGAAGCTTTCTTT | CASSGDRGSTEAFF
TRBJ1-5 | TRBV27 | once | TRBD1 | TGTGCCAGCAGAAGGACAGGGGAGGGCAATCAGCCCCAGCATTTT | CASRRTGEGNQPQHF
TRBJ1-2 | TRBV28 | . | . | TGTGCCAGCAGTTCCTTCGCAGGGGCCCCTTCTAACTATGGCTACACCTTC | CASSSFAGAPSNYGYTF
TRBJ1-1 | TRBV5-1 | . | . | TGCGCCAGCAGCCCAGGGGCGGCAAACACTGAAGCTTTCTTT | CASSPGAANTEAFF
TRBJ2-1 | TRBV28 | . | TRBD1 | TGTGCCAGCAGCCAAATCGGACAGGGATCCTACAATGAGCAGTTCTTC | CASSQIGQGSYNEQFF
TRBJ1-6 | TRBV5-1 | . | . | TGCGCCAGCAGCCTTCAGGACAGCCGAAATTCACCCCTCCACTTT | CASSLQDSRNSPLHF
TRBJ1-3 | TRBV4-3 | . | . | TGCGCCAGCAGCCAAGACTCGACCGGGACTGGAAACACCATATATTTT | CASSQDSTGTGNTIYF
TRBJ1-1 | TRBV5-6 | . | TRBD1 | TGTGCCAGCAGCTCCACCTCGACAGGGGGCTGTGTCACTGAAGCTTTCTTT | CASSSTSTGGCVTEAFF
TRBJ2-7 | TRBV4-3 | . | . | TGCGCCAGCAGCCAAGAGTCCCTAACTTGGGGAGTAAGCTACGAGCAGTACTTC | CASSQESLTWGVSYEQYF
TRBJ2-7 | TRBV4-3 | . | . | TGCGCCAGCAGCCAAGATAGTCAGGACTCCTACGAGCAGTACTTC | CASSQDSQDSYEQYF
TRBJ1-5 | TRBV5-4 | . | . | TGTGCCAGCAGCACTGGGCCAACGGGGGAGCCCCAGCATTTT | CASSTGPTGEPQHF
TRBJ1-2 | TRBV7-2 | once | TRBD1 | TGTGCCAGCAGCCCAAGCGGTAGGACAGGTAGTGGCTACACCTTC | CASSPSGRTGSGYTF
TRBJ2-3 | TRBV5-4 | . | TRBD2 | TGTGCCAGCAGCTTGTCTTACGGGGGGGTCACAGATACGCAGTATTTT | CASSLSYGGVTDTQYF
TRBJ1-6 | TRBV27 | . | . | TGTGCCAGCAGTCTGGGACAAGTTGGCAATTCACCCCTCCACTTT | CASSLGQVGNSPLHF
TRBJ2-3 | TRBV7-3 | . | TRBD2 | TGTGCCAGCAGCTTGACTAGCGAGGGGGGTACGCAGTATTTT | CASSLTSEGGTQYF